A single sample gave rise to the 14 T cell receptor beta chains below, sequenced in a study of cytomegalovirus exposure and HLA in healthy donors. Sequenced by immunoSEQ multiplex PCR; TCRdb stores in-frame clones only, minus some. The data hold some 180,000 clones, with roughly three quarters observed a single time. Sequenced material: PBMCs. These receptors came from a woman between 25 and 40 years old in good health and CMV-seronegative.

V is TRBV7-9 and J is TRBJ2-3; possibly TRBD1 for D (6 bases). Germline CDR1 is SEHNR and CDR2 is FQNEAQ (reference sequence). The ends were cut back, 5 bases at V and 4 bases at J, with 10 bases in the middle. The CDR3 covers 13 residues. The CDR3: CASSDRSADTQYF. CDR3 DNA: TGTGCCAGCAGCGACAGGAGCGCAGATACGCAGTATTTT. The variable domain in full, with the rest retrieved from reference TRBV7-9 and TRBJ2-3, is DTGVSQNPRHKITKRGQNVTFRCDPISEHNRLYWYRQTLGQGPEFLTYFQNEAQLEKSRLLSDRFSAERPKGSFSTLEIQRTEQGDSAMYLCASSDRSADTQYFGPGTRLTVL.

The chain joins TRBV29-1 to TRBJ2-7; the match to TRBD1 covers 10 bases. The CDR3 runs 13 residues. V lost 6 bases to trimming and J lost 6 bases; unmatched junction nucleotides: 8. CDR1 and CDR2 (germline): SQVTM, ANQGSEA. CDR3 nucleotide sequence: TGCAGCGTCCCGGGACAGGGGAGCCTCGAGCAGTACTTC. Protein product: CSVPGQGSLEQYF.

The chain carries TRBV6-1 and TRBJ2-7, with D maybe TRBD2 (5 bases). The CDR3 loop spans 16 amino acids. Germline V gives CDR1 MNHNS, CDR2 SASEGT. V was trimmed by 3 bases and J by 0 bases, leaving 15 bases between them. The CDR3 here is CASSDPGAASSYEQYF. Here the CDR3 DNA reads TGTGCCAGCAGTGACCCAGGAGCGGCCAGCTCCTACGAGCAGTACTTC.

The chain uses TRBV5-5 and TRBJ2-7, with D possibly being TRBD2 (5 bases). V shed 5 bases and J shed 9 bases, with 18 bases lying between them. CDR1 and CDR2 (germline): SGHKS, YYEKEE (reference sequence). This CDR3 is built from 13 residues. The CDR3, as DNA: TGTGCCAGCAGTTTAGCTACGAGCGAGGGGCAGTACTTC. Translation: CASSLATSEGQYF.

The chain uses TRBV28 and TRBJ1-2, with TRBD1 matching over 8 bases. Germline lookup yields CDR1 MDHEN and CDR2 SYDVKM. V was clipped by 5 bases and J by 5 bases; unmatched bases: 7. The CDR3 sequence is 14 residues long. The CDR3 DNA sequence: TGTGCCAGCAGTGTACAGGGGGTGTCGTATGGCTACACCTTC. Protein sequence: CASSVQGVSYGYTF.

The chain recombines TRBV25-1 with TRBJ2-3; 10 nucleotides line up with TRBD2. Trimming cost V 2 bases and J 6 bases; bases outside gene matches: 11. In germline, CDR1 is MGHDK, CDR2 SYGVNS. The CDR3 runs 17 residues. CDR3 in amino acids: CASSEDLGAGGPDTQYF. The CDR3 bases are TGTGCCAGCAGTGAAGATTTGGGAGCGGGGGGGCCCGATACGCAGTATTTT. Using reference TRBV25-1 and TRBJ2-3 for the parts outside the CDR3, the full variable domain is EADIYQTPRYLVIGTGKKITLECSQTMGHDKMYWYQQDPGMELHLIHYSYGVNSTEKGDLSSESTVSRIRTEHFPLTLESARPSHTSQYLCASSEDLGAGGPDTQYFGPGTRLTVL.

The chain employs TRBV11-2 and TRBJ2-5; weak D call: TRBD1 (6 bases). Trimming left V 1 base short and J 0 bases short, with 15 bases between. This CDR3 comprises 17 residues. CDR1 and CDR2 (germline): SGHAT, FQNNGV. DNA for the CDR3: TGTGCCAGCAGCTTAGCACAGGGCCCACTTAACCAAGAGACCCAGTACTTC. This gives the protein CASSLAQGPLNQETQYF.

This chain uses TRBV5-1 with TRBJ2-5, with D uncertain. The CDR3 runs to 14 residues. V was clipped by 0 bases and J by 5 bases, with 11 bases between them. Looked up from germline, CDR1 is SGHRS and CDR2 is YFSETQ. The CDR3 sequence is CASSLVSGPETQYF. The CDR3 DNA sequence: TGCGCCAGCAGCTTGGTTTCCGGTCCGGAGACCCAGTACTTC.

The chain carries TRBV28 and TRBJ1-5, with D possibly matching TRBD1 (5 bases). The CDR3 covers 14 residues. The germline V gene encodes CDR1 MDHEN and CDR2 SYDVKM. Deletions cut 5 bases from V and 3 bases from J, with 11 bases between. CDR3 amino acids: CASSGGGSNQPQHF. The CDR3, as DNA: TGTGCCAGCAGTGGGGGGGGTTCCAATCAGCCCCAGCATTTT.

The chain links TRBV7-2 to TRBJ2-7; 8 positions match TRBD2. V shed 2 bases, J shed 3 bases, and the junction held 0 bases outside the gene matches. CDR1 SGHTA and CDR2 FQGNSA come from the germline V gene. The CDR3 consists of 13 residues. DNA for the CDR3: TGTGCCAGCAGCTTACTAGCGGGCTACGAGCAGTACTTC. It is translated as CASSLLAGYEQYF.

The V and J genes are TRBV6-5 and TRBJ2-2; 7 positions agree with TRBD2. Trimming cost V 6 bases and J 7 bases; bases outside gene matches: 2. The germline CDR1 and CDR2 sequences are MNHEY and SVGAGI. The CDR3 extends over 12 amino acids. CDR3 DNA: TGTGCCAGCAGGCCGGGGGGCGGGGAGCTGTTTTTT. This gives the protein CASRPGGGELFF.

The J gene is TRBJ2-7, the V gene TRBV6-5, with unresolved D. Germline loops: CDR1 MNHEY, CDR2 SVGAGI. CDR3 length equals 13 residues. The V end lost 2 bases, the J end lost 2 bases, and 7 bases lay between the germline ends. CDR3 sequence: CASSYERTYEQYF. The CDR3 bases are TGTGCCAGCAGTTACGAGAGGACCTACGAGCAGTACTTC.

The genes are TRBV6-1 and TRBJ1-6; D gene uncertain. The CDR3 is 12 residues long. Germline V gives CDR1 MNHNS, CDR2 SASEGT. Trimming shortened V by 10 bases and J by 7 bases, and 11 bases separated the two germline ends. CDR3 region: CAIKDGNSPLHF. CDR3 DNA: TGTGCCATCAAAGACGGGAATTCACCCCTCCACTTT.

J is TRBJ2-7 and V is TRBV5-6; 9 bases are shared with TRBD1. Germline assignment: CDR1 SGHDT and CDR2 YYEEEE. This CDR3 region has 15 residues. The junction had 8 bases not matched to a gene; V was cut back by 3 bases and J by 4 bases. The CDR3 sequence is CASSSDRGPRYEQYF. The CDR3 nucleotides read TGTGCCAGCAGCTCGGACAGGGGCCCTCGATACGAGCAGTACTTC. The full variable domain, with the rest looked up from reference TRBV5-6 and TRBJ2-7, is DAGVTQSPTHLIKTRGQQVTLRCSPKSGHDTVSWYQQALGQGPQFIFQYYEEEERQRGNFPDRFSGHQFPNYSSELNVNALLLGDSALYLCASSSDRGPRYEQYFGPGTRLTVT.